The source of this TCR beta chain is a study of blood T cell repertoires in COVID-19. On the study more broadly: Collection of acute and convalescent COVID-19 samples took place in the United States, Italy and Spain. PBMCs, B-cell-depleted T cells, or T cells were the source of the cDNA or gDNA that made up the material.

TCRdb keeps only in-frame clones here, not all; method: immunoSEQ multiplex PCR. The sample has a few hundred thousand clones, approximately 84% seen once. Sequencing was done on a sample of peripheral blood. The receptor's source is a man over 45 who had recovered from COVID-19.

The CDR3 coding sequence is TGTGCCACCAGTGATTCCGGGACTGAAGCTTTCTTT. Its protein product is CATSDSGTEAFF. V usage is TRBV24-1 and J usage is TRBJ1-1; D gene ambiguous. The V gene's germline CDR1 is KGHDR and CDR2 SFDVKD. The CDR3 totals 12 residues. Trimming stripped 2 bases from V and 5 bases from J, with 5 bases between.